This T cell receptor (beta chain) is drawn from a study of cytomegalovirus exposure and HLA in healthy donors. The study's findings and limits: Near-uniform donor sequencing depth was presumed by presence/absence analyses. What TCR beta sequences reportedly achieved was accurate prediction of HLA-A and HLA-B alleles in most subjects. Cytomegalovirus-associated TCR beta chains were listed, numbering around 150. An apparent linkage of common viral pathogens to several of the most significant clusters emerged in a later analysis.

On this clone itself: Antigen unknown.

Vbeta (60) and Jbeta (13) primers were used in the PCR. The data were produced by immunoSEQ multiplex PCR, yet TCRdb's version contains in-frame clones alone and is incomplete. The repertoire holds around 190,000 clones, more than 70% seen once, with about 5% in the top ten. V lost 0 bases and J 6 bases, leaving 9 bases between the germline ends. The V gene's germline CDR1 is GTSNPN and CDR2 SVGIG (reference sequence). The CDR3 runs 13 residues. This rearrangement joins TRBV30 to TRBJ2-4, with a possible D match to TRBD1 (5 bases). The sequence derives from a man younger than 40 in good health and CMV-seropositive. The sequenced sample consisted of PBMCs. The CDR3, as DNA: TGTGCCTGGAGTGTCCAAGGGGCAAACATTCAGTACTTC. This gives the protein CAWSVQGANIQYF.